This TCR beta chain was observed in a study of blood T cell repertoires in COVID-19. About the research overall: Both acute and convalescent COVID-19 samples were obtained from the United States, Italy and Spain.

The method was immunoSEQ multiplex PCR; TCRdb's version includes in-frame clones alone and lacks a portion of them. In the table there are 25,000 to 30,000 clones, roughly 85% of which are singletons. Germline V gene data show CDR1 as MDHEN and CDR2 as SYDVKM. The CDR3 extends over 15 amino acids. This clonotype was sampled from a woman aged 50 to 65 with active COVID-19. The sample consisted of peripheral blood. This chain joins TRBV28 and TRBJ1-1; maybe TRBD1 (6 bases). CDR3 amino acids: CAGKATGHGWTEAFF. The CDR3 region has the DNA TGTGCAGGTAAGGCCACAGGGCACGGTTGGACTGAAGCTTTCTTT.